The source of this T cell receptor beta chain is a study of blood T cells in healthy people across ages. Study-level results: Comparison with aged donors showed that long-lived donors had more naive CD4+ cells and higher diversity.

Alongside a J-beta primer mix, a sample-barcoded 5' primer served in a second PCR lasting roughly 7 to 11 cycles. TCRdb itself ran the 5' RACE reads through MiXCR, one entry per CDR3 protein. The repertoire has hundreds of thousands of distinct CDR3 sequences, over 45% of them found once; the top ten carry over 20%. Of note for this clonotype: The antigen is undetermined.

V lost 8 bases to trimming and J lost 6 bases; unmatched junction nucleotides: 12. CDR1 and CDR2 from the germline V gene are SGHTA and FQGNSA. There are 15 residues in the CDR3. This receptor was taken from a man aged 30 to 39 in good health. This chain uses TRBV7-2 with TRBJ2-1; 8 bases are a match to TRBD2. The specimen sequenced was blood. CDR3: CASPAPQRESNEQFF. CDR3 coding DNA: TGTGCCAGCCCCGCCCCGCAGCGGGAGAGCAATGAGCAGTTCTTC. The entire variable domain, with the rest obtained from reference TRBV7-2 and TRBJ2-1, is as follows: GAGVSQSPSNKVTEKGKDVELRCDPISGHTALYWYRQSLGQGLEFLIYFQGNSAPDKSGLPSDRFSAERTGGSVSTLTIQRTQQEDSAVYLCASPAPQRESNEQFFGPGTRLTVL.